A selection of T cell receptor beta chains follows, all from one sample in a study of T cell responses to AZD1222 COVID-19 vaccine. This table comes from immunoSEQ multiplex PCR, and its TCRdb copy is limited to in-frame clones, with some not included. This table has over 85,000 clones, roughly 84% appearing once. The sequenced sample was peripheral blood, obtained on day 0 of AZD1222 vaccination. Receptor source: an adult in good health. CDR3s include the opening cysteine and the closing phenylalanine or tryptophan. Fields, in order: J gene, D gene, V gene, clone size, CDR3 DNA, CDR3 protein. A D gene is named only where the DNA matches it firmly. Not every row has a clone size; where given, it reads once, few, many or a size class.

j_gene: TRBJ2-5; d_gene: TRBD1; v_gene: TRBV5-1; abundance: -; CDR3nt: TGCGCCAGCAGCCTCGGACAGGGTGGAGAGACCCAGTACTTC; CDR3aa: CASSLGQGGETQYF
j_gene: TRBJ2-1; d_gene: -; v_gene: TRBV5-1; abundance: -; CDR3nt: TGCGCCAGCAGCTTGGCGGGAACGTCCTACAATGAGCAGTTCTTC; CDR3aa: CASSLAGTSYNEQFF
j_gene: TRBJ1-5; d_gene: -; v_gene: TRBV19; abundance: medium-sized; CDR3nt: TGTGCCAGTAGTCCGACAGAGGCCCGCTTTCGCAATCAGCCCCAGCATTTT; CDR3aa: CASSPTEARFRNQPQHF
j_gene: TRBJ1-6; d_gene: -; v_gene: TRBV11-2; abundance: -; CDR3nt: TGTGCCAGCAGCTTAGATACTAAATCCCTTAATTCACCCCTCCACTTT; CDR3aa: CASSLDTKSLNSPLHF
j_gene: TRBJ1-2; d_gene: -; v_gene: TRBV28; abundance: -; CDR3nt: TGTGCCAGCAGATCTCCCCGAGGGGCCTATGGCTACACCTTC; CDR3aa: CASRSPRGAYGYTF
j_gene: TRBJ1-5; d_gene: TRBD1; v_gene: TRBV6-2/TRBV6-3; abundance: -; CDR3nt: TGTGCCAGCAGTTACTACCGGACAGGTGGTAACAATCAGCCCCAGCATTTT; CDR3aa: CASSYYRTGGNNQPQHF
j_gene: TRBJ1-1; d_gene: -; v_gene: TRBV7-2; abundance: -; CDR3nt: TGTGCCAGCAGCTTCCAGGGAGGCGGTATCGCTGAAGCTTTCTTT; CDR3aa: CASSFQGGGIAEAFF
j_gene: TRBJ2-3; d_gene: -; v_gene: TRBV13; abundance: -; CDR3nt: TGTGCCAGCAGCTTAGGGGGGCTTCAAACAGATACGCAGTATTTT; CDR3aa: CASSLGGLQTDTQYF
j_gene: TRBJ2-6; d_gene: -; v_gene: TRBV2; abundance: few; CDR3nt: TGTGCCAGCAGGACCCAGGGGGGCTCGGCAAACGTCCTGACTTTC; CDR3aa: CASRTQGGSANVLTF
j_gene: TRBJ1-5; d_gene: -; v_gene: TRBV7-2; abundance: -; CDR3nt: TGTGCCAGCAGCTTAGCAACAGGGAATCAGCCCCAGCATTTT; CDR3aa: CASSLATGNQPQHF
j_gene: TRBJ1-1; d_gene: -; v_gene: TRBV29-1; abundance: -; CDR3nt: TGCAGCGTTGAAGAGGGGGTGTTAGCTTTCTTT; CDR3aa: CSVEEGVLAFF
j_gene: TRBJ1-6; d_gene: -; v_gene: TRBV28; abundance: -; CDR3nt: TGTGCCAGCAGTGGCCGGGATCTCTCGGATAATTCACCCCTCCACTTT; CDR3aa: CASSGRDLSDNSPLHF
j_gene: TRBJ1-1; d_gene: -; v_gene: TRBV5-6; abundance: once; CDR3nt: TGTGCCAGCAGCTTGGCCTTCAGGGGACTGAACACTGAAGCTTTCTTT; CDR3aa: CASSLAFRGLNTEAFF
j_gene: TRBJ1-4; d_gene: TRBD1; v_gene: TRBV28; abundance: few; CDR3nt: TGTGCCAGCAGTTTACGTACCGACAGGGGAGCTAATGAAAAACTGTTTTTT; CDR3aa: CASSLRTDRGANEKLFF
j_gene: TRBJ1-5; d_gene: -; v_gene: TRBV3-1/TRBV3-2; abundance: few; CDR3nt: TGTGCCAGCAGTCCTGCTGGAGGGAGCAATCAGCCCCAGCATTTT; CDR3aa: CASSPAGGSNQPQHF
j_gene: TRBJ1-5; d_gene: -; v_gene: TRBV19; abundance: -; CDR3nt: TGTGCCAGTCAGGGATTTGTCAATCAGCCCCAGCATTTT; CDR3aa: CASQGFVNQPQHF
j_gene: TRBJ1-2; d_gene: -; v_gene: TRBV7-2; abundance: -; CDR3nt: TGTGCCAGCAGCACATCAGGGGTACGAAACTATGGCTACACCTTC; CDR3aa: CASSTSGVRNYGYTF
j_gene: TRBJ2-3; d_gene: -; v_gene: TRBV4-1; abundance: -; CDR3nt: TGCGCCAGCAGCCAAGAAGTAGCGGCCAGCACAGATACGCAGTATTTT; CDR3aa: CASSQEVAASTDTQYF
j_gene: TRBJ2-1; d_gene: -; v_gene: TRBV24-1; abundance: few; CDR3nt: TGTGCCACCAGTGAGCCGAAACTCGGTGAGCAGTTCTTC; CDR3aa: CATSEPKLGEQFF
j_gene: TRBJ2-7; d_gene: TRBD1; v_gene: TRBV5-8; abundance: -; CDR3nt: TGTGCCAGCAGCATCCGACAGGGGCGGTTTAACTTC; CDR3aa: CASSIRQGRFNF
j_gene: TRBJ1-4; d_gene: -; v_gene: TRBV3-1/TRBV3-2; abundance: -; CDR3nt: TGTGCCAGCAGCCAATTTGGTGAAAAACTGTTTTTT; CDR3aa: CASSQFGEKLFF
j_gene: TRBJ1-5; d_gene: -; v_gene: TRBV18; abundance: -; CDR3nt: TGTGCCAGCTCACTCCAGAGCAATCAGCCCCAGCATTTT; CDR3aa: CASSLQSNQPQHF
j_gene: TRBJ1-2; d_gene: -; v_gene: TRBV28; abundance: -; CDR3nt: TGTGCCAGCAGTTTCACATTCGCCGGGACACGATCTAACTATGGCTACACCTTC; CDR3aa: CASSFTFAGTRSNYGYTF
j_gene: TRBJ1-2; d_gene: -; v_gene: TRBV9; abundance: -; CDR3nt: TGTGCCAGCAGCGTAGGGTCTACAAGGGGCTACACCTTC; CDR3aa: CASSVGSTRGYTF
j_gene: TRBJ1-1; d_gene: TRBD1; v_gene: TRBV15; abundance: -; CDR3nt: TGTGCCACCAGCGACTACCTGAACCGGGACAGGGAGTATCAAGCTTTCTTT; CDR3aa: CATSDYLNRDREYQAFF
j_gene: TRBJ2-5; d_gene: TRBD1; v_gene: TRBV9; abundance: -; CDR3nt: TGTGCCAGCAGCGTAGCGGGACAGATTTGGGAGACCCAGTACTTC; CDR3aa: CASSVAGQIWETQYF
j_gene: TRBJ1-5; d_gene: -; v_gene: TRBV28; abundance: -; CDR3nt: TGTGCCAGCAGTTTCAGCAACACCCCCAATCAGCCCCAGCATTTT; CDR3aa: CASSFSNTPNQPQHF
j_gene: TRBJ1-4; d_gene: -; v_gene: TRBV7-9; abundance: -; CDR3nt: TGTGCCAGCAGCTATAGAAGAAGGGACGTGAATGAAAAACTGTTTTTT; CDR3aa: CASSYRRRDVNEKLFF
j_gene: TRBJ1-3; d_gene: -; v_gene: TRBV4-3; abundance: -; CDR3nt: TGCGCCAGCAGCCAAGAGATTCCGGGGACCCTCTCTGGAAACACCATATATTTT; CDR3aa: CASSQEIPGTLSGNTIYF
j_gene: TRBJ1-3; d_gene: -; v_gene: TRBV7-2; abundance: -; CDR3nt: TGTGCCAGCAGCTTGGGCACAAGGTCTGGAAACACCATATATTTT; CDR3aa: CASSLGTRSGNTIYF
j_gene: TRBJ1-2; d_gene: -; v_gene: TRBV7-2; abundance: once; CDR3nt: TGTGCCAGCCGCCCACCGACCGGTGGCTACACCTTC; CDR3aa: CASRPPTGGYTF
j_gene: TRBJ2-7; d_gene: -; v_gene: TRBV9; abundance: -; CDR3nt: TGTGCCAGCAGCGAGGGGACCGCCGTGATCTACGAGCAGTACTTC; CDR3aa: CASSEGTAVIYEQYF
j_gene: TRBJ2-1; d_gene: -; v_gene: TRBV4-2; abundance: -; CDR3nt: TGTGCCAGCAGCCAAGATGAAAGCGGAGGCTACAATGAGCAGTTCTTC; CDR3aa: CASSQDESGGYNEQFF
j_gene: TRBJ2-7; d_gene: TRBD2; v_gene: TRBV5-1; abundance: few; CDR3nt: TGCGCCAGCAGCTTGGCTAGCGGGAGCTCCTACGAGCAGTACTTC; CDR3aa: CASSLASGSSYEQYF
j_gene: TRBJ1-5; d_gene: -; v_gene: TRBV27; abundance: once; CDR3nt: TGTGCCAGCAGTATTACAGGGTCCAGCAATCAGCCCCAGCATTTT; CDR3aa: CASSITGSSNQPQHF
j_gene: TRBJ1-3; d_gene: -; v_gene: TRBV24-1; abundance: -; CDR3nt: TGTGCCACCAGTGATACCAGGGAGGGTGGAAACACCATATATTTT; CDR3aa: CATSDTREGGNTIYF
j_gene: TRBJ2-1; d_gene: -; v_gene: TRBV12-3/TRBV12-4; abundance: -; CDR3nt: TGTGCCAGCAGTTTAGGTGGGCCCAATGAGCAGTTCTTC; CDR3aa: CASSLGGPNEQFF
j_gene: TRBJ1-4; d_gene: -; v_gene: TRBV6-6; abundance: once; CDR3nt: TGTGCCAGCGGCCCCTATGAAAAACTGTTTTTT; CDR3aa: CASGPYEKLFF
j_gene: TRBJ2-3; d_gene: -; v_gene: TRBV28; abundance: -; CDR3nt: TGTGCCAGCAGTTCAGGGCGACAGGAGACAGATACGCAGTATTTT; CDR3aa: CASSSGRQETDTQYF
j_gene: TRBJ1-6; d_gene: TRBD1; v_gene: TRBV10-2; abundance: -; CDR3nt: TGCGCCAGCAGTGAGCTAGGGACAGTAAATTCACCCCTCCACTTT; CDR3aa: CASSELGTVNSPLHF
j_gene: TRBJ2-1; d_gene: -; v_gene: TRBV7-2; abundance: -; CDR3nt: TGTGCCAGCAGCTTAGACCCAGGGCCTCCCTACAATGAGCAGTTCTTC; CDR3aa: CASSLDPGPPYNEQFF
j_gene: TRBJ1-3; d_gene: -; v_gene: TRBV6-5; abundance: -; CDR3nt: TGTGCTTCTGTCAGAGGGACTGGAAACACCATATATTTT; CDR3aa: CASVRGTGNTIYF